There are a few counts of the clone carrying this T cell receptor (beta chain). No antigen is known for it. In germline, CDR1 is KGHSH, CDR2 LQKENI. V gave up 5 bases and J gave up 4 bases, with 12 bases separating them. The length of the CDR3 is 13 residues. This entry comes from a study of CD8+ T cells in alopecia areata. Across the study: For 6 to 18 months, tofacitinib was taken, and 6 months off drug followed. Disease severity was quantified as SALT score of affected scalp area. Overall study findings and caveats: Numerous expanded lesional clones remained in scalp and blood during tofacitinib. Association of baseline CD8+ expansion with response is uncertain owing to one nonresponder.

cDNA serving as the sequencing template came from extracted, reverse transcribed RNA. The assay was immunoSEQ multiplex PCR, and TCRdb's table has in-frame clones only and misses some. The table records about 180,000 clones, roughly 50% of them present only once. Specified treatment: oral pan-JAK inhibitor, 5-10 mg twice daily. J is TRBJ2-7 and V is TRBV18; either TRBD1 or TRBD2 may supply D (6 bases each). Sequences were derived from CD4+ T cells sorted from blood, sampled at approximately week 60, from a patient treated with tofacitinib. This TCR derives from a human donor with alopecia areata. The CDR3 nucleotides are TGTGCCAGCTCAGGGGGGCCTCAATACGAGCAGTACTTC. This sequence encodes CASSGGPQYEQYF. Looking up the rest from reference TRBV18 and TRBJ2-7 gives the full variable domain: NAGVMQNPRHLVRRRGQEARLRCSPMKGHSHVYWYRQLPEEGLKFMVYLQKENIIDESGMPKERFSAEFPKEGPSILRIQQVVRGDSAAYFCASSGGPQYEQYFGPGTRLTVT.